This TCR beta chain was recovered during a study of sequential checkpoint blockade in melanoma. The wider study: TCRbeta immunosequencing was performed on DNA from roughly 90 pretreatment melanoma tumor samples.

Here immunoSEQ multiplex PCR was the method, and the copy in TCRdb shows in-frame clones only, minus some. The sample carries more than 9,500 clones, about 26% recorded once. The germline V gene has CDR1 SGHDN and CDR2 FVKESK. The J segment lost 3 bases and the V segment lost 0 bases, leaving 8 bases of the junction unmatched. This CDR3 is built from 17 residues. The treatment: randomized to nivolumab then ipilimumab (arm A) or the reverse (arm B). The source was tumor tissue (inferred from file names), collected from a patient given nivolumab and ipilimumab in sequence. V gene TRBV14 combines with J gene TRBJ2-1, with TRBD1 matching over 7 bases. This clonotype originated in a human donor with melanoma. The CDR3 region is CASSQDVYRQGYNEQFF. The CDR3 bases are TGTGCCAGCAGCCAAGATGTATACAGACAGGGCTACAATGAGCAGTTCTTC. Variable domain in full (rest from reference TRBV14 and TRBJ2-1): EAGVTQFPSHSVIEKGQTVTLRCDPISGHDNLYWYRRVMGKEIKFLLHFVKESKQDESGMPNNRFLAERTGGTYSTLKVQPAELEDSGVYFCASSQDVYRQGYNEQFFGPGTRLTVL.